Reported below is one TCR beta chain. CDR3 size: 14 residues. Germline V gene lookup returns CDR1 DFQATT and CDR2 SNEGSKA (reference sequence). With 6 bases clipped from V and 4 bases from J, the junction kept 11 bases outside the gene matches. This sample is drawn from a study of CD8 T cells in Susac syndrome. RNA totalling about 0.5 to 1 ug underwent reverse transcription with random hexamers. An immunoSEQ multiplex PCR generated amplified TCR beta CDR3 products spanning 54 Vbeta and 13 Jbeta. TCRdb ran MiXCR on the immunoSEQ multiplex PCR reads and lists one entry per CDR3 protein. Found here are 150,000 to 200,000 distinct CDR3 sequences, about 95% of them singletons; the top ten hold about 0.09%. Sequencing of TCR beta covered CD8+ and CD4+ T cells obtained from blood. TEMRA cells were enriched by FACS, while CD8+ and CD4+ T cells were obtained through a negative isolation that was performed magnetically.

The J gene is TRBJ2-5, the V gene TRBV20-1; TRBD2 matches 7 bases. Sequenced sample: CD4+ T cells from PBMCs. The clonotype comes from a human donor with multiple sclerosis. CDR3: CSAKREGWGETQYF. The CDR3 DNA reads as TGCAGTGCAAAGAGGGAGGGATGGGGAGAGACCCAGTACTTC.